The source of this TCR beta chain is a study of blood T cell repertoires in COVID-19. Study-level information: Sources were T cells, B-cell-depleted T cells, or PBMCs; the material itself was cDNA or gDNA.

The CDR3 has 17 amino acids. V shed 0 bases and J 4 bases; nucleotides not matched to a gene: 9. Germline V gene data show CDR1 as LGHNA and CDR2 as YSLEER. How the authors handled the data: Reference gene primer amplification gave estimated nucleated cell counts. Sequenced by immunoSEQ multiplex PCR; TCRdb stores in-frame clones only, minus some. Clone size and V and J calls were adopted from that table, with D and trimming inferred from the DNA. The sample shows more than 60,000 clones, around nine tenths of them seen only once. Sample: peripheral blood. This sequence was found in a human donor in a cohort sampled during active COVID-19. The chain has TRBV4-3 and TRBJ2-3, with TRBD2 identical over 8 bases. The CDR3 sequence is CASSQDRAGELPDTQYF. The CDR3 DNA follows: TGCGCCAGCAGCCAAGATCGAGCGGGGGAGTTGCCAGATACGCAGTATTTT.